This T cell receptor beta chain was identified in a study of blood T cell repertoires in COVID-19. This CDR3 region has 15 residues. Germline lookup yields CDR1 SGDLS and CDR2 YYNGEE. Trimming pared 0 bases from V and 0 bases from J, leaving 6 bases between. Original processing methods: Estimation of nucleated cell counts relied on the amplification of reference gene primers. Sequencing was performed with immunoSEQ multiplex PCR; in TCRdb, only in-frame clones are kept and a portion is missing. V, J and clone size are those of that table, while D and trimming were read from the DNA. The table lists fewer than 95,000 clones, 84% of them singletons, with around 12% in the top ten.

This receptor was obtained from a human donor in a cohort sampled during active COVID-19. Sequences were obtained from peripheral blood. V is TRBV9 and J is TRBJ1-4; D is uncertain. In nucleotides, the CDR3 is TGTGCCAGCAGCGTAGGCGTGACAACTAATGAAAAACTGTTTTTT. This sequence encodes CASSVGVTTNEKLFF.